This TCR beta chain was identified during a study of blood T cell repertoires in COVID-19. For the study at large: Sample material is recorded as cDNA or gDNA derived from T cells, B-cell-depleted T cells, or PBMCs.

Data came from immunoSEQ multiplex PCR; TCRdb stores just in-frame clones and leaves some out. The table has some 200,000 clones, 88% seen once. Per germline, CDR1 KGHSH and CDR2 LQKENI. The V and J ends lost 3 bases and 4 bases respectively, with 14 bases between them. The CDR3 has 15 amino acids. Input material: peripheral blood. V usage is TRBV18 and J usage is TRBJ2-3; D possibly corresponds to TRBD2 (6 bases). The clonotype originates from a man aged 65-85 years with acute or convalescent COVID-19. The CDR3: CASSPKLTGADTQYF. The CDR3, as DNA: TGTGCCAGCTCACCGAAGCTGACGGGGGCAGATACGCAGTATTTT.